These 27 T cell receptor beta chains were sequenced from one sample in a study of CD8 T cells in Susac syndrome. It was with random hexamers that roughly 0.5 to 1 ug RNA was reverse transcribed. Each CDR3 protein is one row after TCRdb ran MiXCR on the immunoSEQ multiplex PCR reads. The sample lists over 300,000 distinct CDR3 sequences; roughly 94% were seen once. The sequencing input was CD4+ T cells from PBMCs. All receptors derive from a human donor with multiple sclerosis.

The gene calls are TRBV7-9 and TRBJ1-6, with no clear D. Trimming pared 3 bases from V and 8 bases from J, leaving 11 bases between. This CDR3 region has 14 residues. Germline assignment: CDR1 SEHNR and CDR2 FQNEAQ (reference sequence). This chain's CDR3 is CASSFSVRYSPLHF. CDR3 nucleotide sequence: TGTGCCAGCAGCTTCTCGGTCAGGTATTCACCCCTCCACTTT.

The table lists this clonotype with a count of one. This chain links TRBV6-1 with TRBJ2-7; D tentatively fits TRBD1 or TRBD2 (5 bases each). In germline, CDR1 is MNHNS, CDR2 SASEGT. The V gene lost 2 bases and the J gene lost 0 bases, with 14 bases spanning the gap. The CDR3 sequence is 16 residues long. The CDR3 bases are TGTGCCAGCAGTGAACTTGGGACGGCGGTCTCCTACGAGCAGTACTTC. Translating gives CASSELGTAVSYEQYF.

The genes are TRBV18 and TRBJ2-2, with 8 nucleotides matching TRBD1. Germline assignment: CDR1 KGHSH and CDR2 LQKENI. The CDR3 contains 15 residues. Germline trimming cut 3 bases from V and 2 bases from J; bases unmatched to any gene: 2. Written as DNA, the CDR3 is TGTGCCAGCTCACCCGACAGGGGAAACACCGGGGAGCTGTTTTTT. Its protein product is CASSPDRGNTGELFF.

V is TRBV3-1 and J is TRBJ1-2; perhaps TRBD1 as D (6 bases). V lost 3 bases and J 6 bases, leaving 14 bases between the germline ends. The germline gives CDR1 LGHDT, CDR2 YNNKEL (reference sequence). The CDR3 covers 14 residues. CDR3 in DNA: TGTGCCAGCAGCCACCACAGGGAGACACATGGCTACACCTTC. The encoded protein is CASSHHRETHGYTF.

This rearrangement joins TRBV30 to TRBJ2-1; 7 bases align to TRBD2. Unmatched junction bases numbered 13, after V lost 5 bases and J lost 0 bases. This CDR3 is 17 amino acids long. In germline, CDR1 is GTSNPN, CDR2 SVGIG (reference sequence). The CDR3 bases are TGTGCCTGGTCAAGCCTGGGAAGCGGGGCCTCCTACAATGAGCAGTTCTTC. Its translation: CAWSSLGSGASYNEQFF.

CDR3 residues: CASMPGTGTGELFF. CDR3 DNA sequence: TGCGCCAGCATGCCGGGGACAGGGACCGGGGAGCTGTTTTTT. The gene calls are TRBV5-1 and TRBJ2-2, with 9 bases fitting TRBD1. The germline CDR1 and CDR2 sequences are SGHRS and YFSETQ. Trimming cost V 6 bases and J 5 bases; bases outside gene matches: 5. CDR3 size: 14 residues.

The V and J genes are TRBV7-9 and TRBJ1-1; D might be TRBD1 (6 bases). Germline loops: CDR1 SEHNR, CDR2 FQNEAQ (reference sequence). The V gene lost 5 bases and the J gene lost 3 bases, with 22 bases spanning the gap. The CDR3 consists of 17 residues. CDR3 region: CASSPTGTRGGDTEAFF. The CDR3 coding sequence is TGTGCCAGCAGCCCCACCGGGACAAGGGGAGGAGACACTGAAGCTTTCTTT.

The V and J genes are TRBV30 and TRBJ1-1, with no clear D. Germline CDR1 is GTSNPN and CDR2 is SVGIG (reference sequence). The CDR3 is 13 residues long. V was cut by 2 bases and J by 9 bases, with 16 bases left in between. This chain's CDR3 is CAWSRVAGRKAFF. In nucleotides, the CDR3 is TGTGCCTGGAGTAGGGTGGCGGGCAGGAAAGCTTTCTTT.

This clonotype appeared once. V usage is TRBV20-1 and J usage is TRBJ2-2, with 7 bases lining up with TRBD1. Germline lookup yields CDR1 DFQATT and CDR2 SNEGSKA (reference sequence). Unmatched junction bases numbered 4, after V lost 5 bases and J lost 1 base. CDR3 length: 14 amino acids. The CDR3 here is CSAWDSGNTGELFF. CDR3 sequence (DNA): TGCAGTGCTTGGGACAGTGGGAACACCGGGGAGCTGTTTTTT.

This rearrangement joins TRBV6-1 to TRBJ1-2, with D perhaps matching TRBD1 (6 bases). This CDR3 contains 14 residues. The germline V gene encodes CDR1 MNHNS and CDR2 SASEGT. Trimming pared 3 bases from V and 2 bases from J, leaving 10 bases between. The CDR3 loop is CASSDDRTNYGYTF. The CDR3 DNA follows: TGTGCCAGCAGTGATGACAGGACGAACTATGGCTACACCTTC.

The rearrangement joins TRBV5-1 to TRBJ2-1; 10 bases match TRBD2. The CDR3 length is 16 residues. Per the germline V gene, CDR1 is SGHRS and CDR2 is YFSETQ. The V and J ends lost 0 bases and 4 bases, in that order; junction bases with no gene match: 4. The CDR3 DNA reads as TGCGCCAGCAGCTTGGCTAGCGGGAGTGATTACAATGAGCAGTTCTTC. It encodes CASSLASGSDYNEQFF.

The gene calls are TRBV5-1 and TRBJ1-1; tentatively, D is TRBD1 (6 bases). The CDR3 spans 14 residues. Trimming cost V 3 bases and J 3 bases, with 12 bases left between them. The germline gives CDR1 SGHRS, CDR2 YFSETQ. The CDR3 reads CASSSGGRDTEAFF. The CDR3 DNA follows: TGCGCCAGCAGCTCCGGGGGGCGTGACACTGAAGCTTTCTTT.

This clonotype was found once. V and J are TRBV12-3 or TRBV12-4 and TRBJ2-1; TRBD2 aligns across 9 bases. V lost 3 bases, J lost 3 bases, and 6 bases stayed unmatched. This CDR3 region has 16 residues. The chain's CDR3 is CASSFQTSGIYNEQFF. Here the CDR3 DNA reads TGTGCCAGCAGTTTCCAGACTAGCGGAATCTACAATGAGCAGTTCTTC.

This clonotype was picked up one time. The CDR3 DNA is TGCAGTGCATCAGGGGGGGGTCAGCCCCAGCATTTT. Its protein is CSASGGGQPQHF. V usage is TRBV20-1 and J usage is TRBJ1-5; 7 bases align to TRBD1. CDR3 length: 12 residues. Germline CDR1 and CDR2: DFQATT and SNEGSKA (reference sequence). The V segment lost 6 bases and the J segment 6 bases; nucleotides outside the gene matches: 5.

The V gene is TRBV6-4, the J gene TRBJ1-1, with TRBD1 matching 7 bases. CDR3 length: 14 residues. Trimming at V came to 6 bases and at J to 5 bases, leaving 9 bases not matched to a gene. Per the germline V gene, CDR1 is MRHNA and CDR2 is SNTAGT. CDR3 loop: CASRKEQGRTEAFF. The CDR3 nucleotides are TGTGCCAGCAGAAAGGAACAGGGGCGGACTGAAGCTTTCTTT.

The chain recombines TRBV3-1 with TRBJ2-7; possible D gene TRBD1, 6 bases. V gave up 4 bases and J gave up 7 bases, with 17 bases separating them. Germline CDR1 is LGHDT and CDR2 is YNNKEL (reference sequence). CDR3 size: 14 residues. The CDR3 loop is CASSRSPRDREQYF. In nucleotides, the CDR3 is TGTGCCAGCAGCCGAAGTCCCCGTGACAGGGAGCAGTACTTC.

The genes are TRBV30 and TRBJ2-1; 12 bases match TRBD2. This CDR3 comprises 17 residues. J lost 7 bases, V lost 1 base, and 11 bases had no gene match. Per the germline V gene, CDR1 is GTSNPN and CDR2 is SVGIG (reference sequence). CDR3 region: CAWSGHLAGGKLNEQFF. CDR3 coding DNA: TGTGCCTGGAGTGGACATCTAGCGGGGGGGAAATTGAATGAGCAGTTCTTC.

The CDR3, as DNA: TGTGCCACCAGTGATTCAGGGTCCCATGAGCAGTTCTTC. Amino acids: CATSDSGSHEQFF. The V call is TRBV24-1, the J call TRBJ2-1; TRBD1 is a possible D gene (5 bases). The CDR3 loop spans 13 amino acids. In germline, CDR1 is KGHDR, CDR2 SFDVKD. Trimming took off 2 bases at V and 8 bases at J, with 9 bases between the two ends.

This chain joins TRBV5-6 and TRBJ2-1; 12 positions agree with TRBD2. The V gene's germline CDR1 is SGHDT and CDR2 YYEEEE. The CDR3 sequence is 16 residues long. J gave up 9 bases and V 2 bases, and 9 bases lay outside the gene matches. The CDR3 DNA is TGTGCCAGCAGCTTACCGACTAGCGGGGGAAGGGGTGAGCAGTTCTTC. Translating it yields CASSLPTSGGRGEQFF. Full variable domain (rest looked up from reference TRBV5-6 and TRBJ2-1): DAGVTQSPTHLIKTRGQQVTLRCSPKSGHDTVSWYQQALGQGPQFIFQYYEEEERQRGNFPDRFSGHQFPNYSSELNVNALLLGDSALYLCASSLPTSGGRGEQFFGPGTRLTVL.

V gene TRBV7-9 combines with J gene TRBJ1-6; tentatively, D is TRBD1 (5 bases). Germline CDR1 SEHNR, CDR2 FQNEAQ (reference sequence). This CDR3 contains 15 residues. The V end was cut by 3 bases, the J end by 9 bases, with 15 bases between. The DNA for the CDR3 is TGTGCCAGCAGCTTTAGTAGCGGGGGGGGTTCACCCCTCCACTTT. It is translated as CASSFSSGGGSPLHF.

CDR3 protein: CASSPRDRGRVYGYTF. The CDR3 DNA follows: TGTGCCAGCAGTCCCCGGGACAGGGGGCGGGTCTATGGCTACACCTTC. The chain has TRBV27 and TRBJ1-2; TRBD1 aligns across 12 bases. The V segment lost 5 bases and the J segment 4 bases; nucleotides outside the gene matches: 8. The CDR3 is made up of 16 amino acids. From germline, CDR1 is MNHEY and CDR2 SMNVEV (reference sequence).

V usage is TRBV20-1 and J usage is TRBJ1-1; D remains unclear. This CDR3 region has 13 residues. Trimming took 0 bases from V and 10 from J, leaving 15 bases between them. From germline, CDR1 is DFQATT and CDR2 SNEGSKA (reference sequence). The CDR3 spells CSAREIGYGVAFF. The CDR3 bases are TGCAGTGCTAGAGAAATCGGTTACGGAGTAGCTTTCTTT.

This clonotype was observed a single time. V usage is TRBV3-1 and J usage is TRBJ2-1; 7 bases map to TRBD2. Germline lookup yields CDR1 LGHDT and CDR2 YNNKEL (reference sequence). The J segment lost 0 bases and the V segment lost 3 bases, leaving 5 bases of the junction unmatched. The CDR3 spans 16 residues. CDR3 protein: CASSQLAGSSYNEQFF. The DNA for the CDR3 is TGTGCCAGCAGCCAGTTAGCGGGTTCCTCCTACAATGAGCAGTTCTTC.

The chain links TRBV11-2 to TRBJ1-1, with D tentatively TRBD1 (6 bases). The V gene's germline CDR1 is SGHAT and CDR2 FQNNGV. Trimming stripped 2 bases from V and 5 bases from J, with 18 bases between. This CDR3 region has 16 residues. The CDR3 nucleotides read TGTGCCAGCAGCTTATTACAGGGCCGCTCGTGGACTGAAGCTTTCTTT. It encodes CASSLLQGRSWTEAFF.

The rearrangement uses TRBV2 and TRBJ2-5; 11 bases are a match to TRBD2. Germline-derived CDR1 and CDR2 are SNHLY and FYNNEI. This CDR3 has 16 residues. Trimming cost V 6 bases and J 4 bases; bases outside gene matches: 10. CDR3 nucleotides: TGTGCCAGCAGATCCACTAGCGGGAGTCGAGGAGAGACCCAGTACTTC. It encodes CASRSTSGSRGETQYF.

J is TRBJ1-2 and V is TRBV28; possible D gene TRBD1, 6 bases. Germline V gene data show CDR1 as MDHEN and CDR2 as SYDVKM. CDR3 length: 16 residues. V lost 7 bases and J 4 bases, leaving 22 bases between the germline ends. As DNA, the CDR3 is TGTGCCAGCATTTCACAGGGAAGGGCCTTAGGCTATGGCTACACCTTC. This sequence encodes CASISQGRALGYGYTF.

The chain uses TRBV11-2 and TRBJ2-5; D gene uncertain. V lost 3 bases and J lost 5, with 10 bases in between. The CDR3 is made up of 13 amino acids. Looked up from germline, CDR1 is SGHAT and CDR2 is FQNNGV. The CDR3 region is CASSLSTWETQYF. CDR3 nucleotides: TGTGCCAGCAGCTTGTCCACTTGGGAGACCCAGTACTTC.